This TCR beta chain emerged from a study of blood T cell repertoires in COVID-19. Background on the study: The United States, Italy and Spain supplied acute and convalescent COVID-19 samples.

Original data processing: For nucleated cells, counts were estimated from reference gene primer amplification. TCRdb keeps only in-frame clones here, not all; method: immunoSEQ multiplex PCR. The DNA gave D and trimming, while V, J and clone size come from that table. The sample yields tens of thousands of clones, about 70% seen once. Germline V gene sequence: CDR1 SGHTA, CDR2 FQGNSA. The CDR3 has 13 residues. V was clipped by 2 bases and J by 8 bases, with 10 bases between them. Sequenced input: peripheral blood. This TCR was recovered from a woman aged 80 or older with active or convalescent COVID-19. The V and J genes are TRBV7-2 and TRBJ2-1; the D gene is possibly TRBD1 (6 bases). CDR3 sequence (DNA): TGTGCCAGCAGCTTATCCAGGGGTGATGAGCAGTTCTTC. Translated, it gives CASSLSRGDEQFF.